These T cell receptor beta chains were read from a single sample in a study of blood T cell repertoires in COVID-19. The repertoire was sequenced with immunoSEQ multiplex PCR; TCRdb's copy has only in-frame clones and lacks some. Of 300,000 to 350,000 clones in the sample, around 91% were seen once. The specimen sequenced was peripheral blood. Receptor source: a woman in her late teens or twenties who had recovered from COVID-19. Both conserved end residues are part of each CDR3. D genes are given only for firm matches. Clone size is not always given. Where it is, it says once, few, many or a class for expanded clones.

j_call v_call clone_size d_call cdr3_length cdr3_aa cdr3_nt
TRBJ2-1 TRBV9 . . 16 CASSVAGVSSYNEQFF TGTGCCAGCAGCGTAGCCGGGGTCAGCTCCTACAATGAGCAGTTCTTC
TRBJ2-6 TRBV3-1/TRBV3-2 . TRBD2 19 CASRRAGTSGSAGANVLTF TGTGCCAGCAGGCGGGCCGGGACTAGCGGGAGTGCTGGGGCCAACGTCCTGACTTTC
TRBJ2-1 TRBV19 . . 14 CATSPGRGLNEQFF TGTGCCACTTCCCCCGGGAGGGGGCTTAATGAGCAGTTCTTC
TRBJ2-5 TRBV7-2 . TRBD2 15 CASSSLAGSSETQYF TGTGCCAGCAGCTCACTAGCGGGAAGCTCAGAGACCCAGTACTTC
TRBJ1-5 TRBV4-3 . . 13 CASSQEGGRPQHF TGCGCCAGCAGCCAAGAGGGGGGGCGGCCCCAGCATTTT
TRBJ1-2 TRBV30 . . 12 CAWSHSNYGYTF TGTGCCTGGAGTCATAGTAACTATGGCTACACCTTC
TRBJ2-5 TRBV18 . TRBD1 19 CASSPIGTGGLRYQETQYF TGTGCCAGCTCACCAATTGGGACAGGGGGCCTTCGCTACCAAGAGACCCAGTACTTC
TRBJ1-5 TRBV30 . TRBD1 13 CAWGTGGRQPQHF TGTGCCTGGGGGACAGGGGGGCGGCAGCCCCAGCATTTT
TRBJ1-3 TRBV7-9 . TRBD1 19 CASSLSRGASQGAEYTIYF TGTGCCAGCAGCTTAAGCCGCGGGGCCTCACAGGGGGCGGAATACACCATATATTTT
TRBJ2-5 TRBV10-3 . TRBD2 16 CAISESTSGIQETQYF TGTGCCATCAGTGAGTCGACTAGCGGGATCCAAGAGACCCAGTACTTC
TRBJ2-4 TRBV4-1 once TRBD2 15 CASSQAGGRGNIQYF TGCGCCAGCAGCCAAGCCGGGGGGAGAGGGAACATTCAGTACTTC
TRBJ1-2 TRBV6-6 . TRBD1 15 CASRFGTVQYYGYTF TGTGCCAGCAGGTTCGGGACAGTTCAATACTATGGCTACACCTTC
TRBJ1-2 TRBV11-2 . TRBD1 17 CASSLLGTGGENYGYTF TGTGCCAGCAGCTTACTCGGGACAGGGGGCGAAAACTATGGCTACACCTTC
TRBJ2-1 TRBV24-1 . . 13 CATPIKGVGEQFF TGTGCCACCCCAATTAAGGGAGTCGGTGAGCAGTTCTTC
TRBJ2-2 TRBV9 . TRBD2 15 CASSPRTLAPGELFF TGTGCCAGCAGCCCTAGAACACTAGCGCCCGGGGAGCTGTTTTTT
TRBJ1-2 TRBV6-5 . . 14 CASRPTGMGRGYTF TGTGCCAGCAGGCCCACTGGAATGGGGCGGGGCTACACCTTC